Given below is one T cell receptor (beta chain) in context. The cohort comprised adults aged 18 to 89 years residing in about two dozen US areas. Participant-given clinical history determined each cohort assignment. Among Cohort 3 donors, those recovered had two negative PCRs, clearance, or symptom resolution. The data were obtained in a study of blood T cell repertoires in COVID-19. This table comes from immunoSEQ multiplex PCR, and its TCRdb copy is limited to in-frame clones, with some not included. The sample consists of 55,000 to 70,000 clones, more than 75% of them appearing once. Germline loops: CDR1 SGHDT, CDR2 YYEEEE. Germline trimming cut 0 bases from V and 7 bases from J; bases unmatched to any gene: 5. The CDR3 has 16 residues.

The sequenced sample consisted of PBMCs or T cells enriched from blood (not recorded which). The chain recombines TRBV5-6 with TRBJ2-1, with 12 bases identical to TRBD2. The sequence was obtained from a woman aged 35 to 49 who had recovered from COVID-19. The CDR3 sequence: CASSLVGTSGYNEQFF. In DNA, the CDR3 is TGTGCCAGCAGCTTGGTGGGGACTAGCGGGTATAATGAGCAGTTCTTC.